Following are 22 T cell receptor beta chains from one sample sequenced in a study of T cell responses to AZD1222 COVID-19 vaccine. Using immunoSEQ multiplex PCR, the repertoire was profiled, and TCRdb retains in-frame clones only, with some absent. This table has approximately 88,000 clones, about nine tenths appearing once. The source was peripheral blood, collected 28 days after the second AZD1222 dose. These receptors all stem from an adult who received the AZD1222 COVID-19 vaccine.

The J gene is TRBJ2-5, the V gene TRBV7-3; 11 nucleotides align to TRBD2. Germline CDR1 SGHTA, CDR2 FQGTGA. This CDR3 contains 15 residues. Germline trimming cut 1 base from V and 4 bases from J; bases unmatched to any gene: 2. The CDR3 protein is CASSLRLAGGETQYF. As DNA, the CDR3 is TGTGCCAGCAGCTTAAGGCTAGCGGGGGGAGAGACCCAGTACTTC.

The chain combines TRBV27 with TRBJ1-1; D is unclear. Between the trimmed V and J ends, which lost 6 bases and 4 bases, there was a span of 15 bases. The germline gives CDR1 MNHEY, CDR2 SMNVEV (reference sequence). The CDR3 spans 14 residues. CDR3 in DNA: TGTGCCAGCAGACCAGACGACCTACCCACTGAAGCTTTCTTT. Encoded protein: CASRPDDLPTEAFF.

This sequence joins TRBV19 and TRBJ2-1; TRBD2 matches at 8 bases. The V and J ends lost 7 bases and 9 bases, in that order; junction bases with no gene match: 20. CDR3 length equals 17 residues. Looked up from germline, CDR1 is LNHDA and CDR2 is SQIVND (reference sequence). The CDR3 is CASTPSSGGLRGTEQFF. In nucleotides, the CDR3 is TGTGCCAGTACCCCATCCTCGGGGGGGCTTCGGGGAACTGAGCAGTTCTTC.

V gene TRBV28 combines with J gene TRBJ1-5; tentatively, D is TRBD1 (6 bases). The V gene lost 2 bases and the J gene lost 7 bases, with 15 bases spanning the gap. This CDR3 is built from 15 residues. Germline CDR1 and CDR2: MDHEN and SYDVKM. CDR3 loop: CASSLPGARGQPQHF. In nucleotides, the CDR3 is TGTGCCAGCAGTTTACCAGGGGCCAGGGGCCAGCCCCAGCATTTT.

The genes are TRBV19 and TRBJ1-3; D is perhaps TRBD1 (5 bases). The V end was cut by 9 bases, the J end by 4 bases, with 13 bases between. The CDR3 runs 13 residues. Germline CDR1 is LNHDA and CDR2 is SQIVND (reference sequence). The CDR3 here is CASRPDMGNTIYF. The CDR3 nucleotides read TGTGCCAGCCGGCCGGACATGGGAAACACCATATATTTT.

This chain links TRBV6-6 with TRBJ1-5; 7 positions agree with TRBD1. The V gene end was trimmed by 2 bases and the J gene end by 5 bases; junction bases not matched to a gene: 6. Germline lookup yields CDR1 MNHNY and CDR2 SVGAGI (reference sequence). This CDR3 has 15 amino acids. CDR3 protein: CASSYGTEGYQPQHF. In DNA form, the CDR3 reads TGTGCCAGCAGTTACGGGACAGAGGGCTATCAGCCCCAGCATTTT.

The gene calls are TRBV12-3 or TRBV12-4 and TRBJ1-1; D is uncertain. Trimming stripped 5 bases from V and 4 bases from J, with 8 bases between. The CDR3 has 12 amino acids. The CDR3 DNA is TGTGCCAGCAGTGCACGGGCCACTGAAGCTTTCTTT. Its translation is CASSARATEAFF.

The chain joins TRBV19 to TRBJ2-2; 11 bases fit TRBD1. J gave up 4 bases and V 3 bases, and 4 bases lay outside the gene matches. This CDR3 is 16 amino acids long. Per germline, CDR1 LNHDA and CDR2 SQIVND (reference sequence). Here the CDR3 reads CASSIRGTGGTGELFF. The CDR3 nucleotides read TGTGCCAGTAGTATTCGGGGGACAGGGGGCACCGGGGAGCTGTTTTTT.

CDR3 sequence (DNA): TGTGCCAGCAGTTACGGACAGGGAGTATCTGGCTACACCTTC. This encodes CASSYGQGVSGYTF. J is TRBJ1-2 and V is TRBV28; TRBD1 agrees at 8 bases. CDR3 length equals 14 residues. Trimming cost V 4 bases and J 7 bases; bases outside gene matches: 8. The germline CDR1 and CDR2 sequences are MDHEN and SYDVKM.

The J gene is TRBJ1-4, the V gene TRBV19, with 9 positions matching TRBD1. V was clipped by 2 bases and J by 8 bases; unmatched bases: 6. The CDR3 is 15 residues long. Germline V CDR1 and CDR2: LNHDA, SQIVND (reference sequence). The CDR3 sequence: CASSIPQGAEEKLFF. As DNA, the CDR3 is TGTGCCAGTAGTATACCACAGGGGGCGGAAGAAAAACTGTTTTTT.

The chain uses TRBV19 and TRBJ1-1, with D uncertain. The V gene's germline CDR1 is LNHDA and CDR2 SQIVND (reference sequence). This CDR3 comprises 13 residues. V dropped 4 bases and J dropped 0 bases, with 6 bases sitting between them. In DNA, the CDR3 is TGTGCCAGTAGTAGCGGTTTGAACACTGAAGCTTTCTTT. Encoded protein: CASSSGLNTEAFF.

J is TRBJ1-5 and V is TRBV10-3; 7 bases line up with TRBD1. This CDR3 has 15 amino acids. In germline, CDR1 is ENHRY, CDR2 SYGVKD. The V gene end was trimmed by 2 bases and the J gene end by 1 base; junction bases not matched to a gene: 2. CDR3 amino acids: CAISEDRASNQPQHF. CDR3 nucleotide sequence: TGTGCCATCAGTGAGGACAGGGCGAGCAATCAGCCCCAGCATTTT.

This chain links TRBV9 with TRBJ2-2; no reliable D call. V was clipped by 0 bases and J by 0 bases, with 12 bases between them. The CDR3 contains 17 residues. Germline CDR1 SGDLS, CDR2 YYNGEE. Written as DNA, the CDR3 is TGTGCCAGCAGCGTAGTTGGGCCATCGGCGAACACCGGGGAGCTGTTTTTT. It encodes CASSVVGPSANTGELFF. Filled out from reference TRBV9 and TRBJ2-2, the complete variable domain reads DSGVTQTPKHLITATGQRVTLRCSPRSGDLSVYWYQQSLDQGLQFLIQYYNGEERAKGNILERFSAQQFPDLHSELNLSSLELGDSALYFCASSVVGPSANTGELFFGEGSRLTVL.

V gene TRBV9 combines with J gene TRBJ1-3, with 10 bases that match TRBD1. The length of the CDR3 is 14 residues. From germline, CDR1 is SGDLS and CDR2 YYNGEE. V was clipped by 3 bases and J by 4 bases; unmatched bases: 1. The DNA of the CDR3 is TGTGCCAGCAGCGAGACAGGGGGCGGAAACACCATATATTTT. Translating it yields CASSETGGGNTIYF.

The rearrangement uses TRBV7-9 and TRBJ1-5, with 7 bases that match TRBD1. V dropped 5 bases and J dropped 2; count of bases not matched to a gene: 12. Germline-derived CDR1 and CDR2 are SEHNR and FQNEAQ (reference sequence). The CDR3 sequence is 17 residues long. CDR3 residues: CASSQGSGQLGNQPQHF. The CDR3 region has the DNA TGTGCCAGCAGCCAGGGGTCGGGACAGCTGGGCAATCAGCCCCAGCATTTT. The complete variable domain, with remaining parts taken from reference TRBV7-9 and TRBJ1-5, reads DTGVSQNPRHKITKRGQNVTFRCDPISEHNRLYWYRQTLGQGPEFLTYFQNEAQLEKSRLLSDRFSAERPKGSFSTLEIQRTEQGDSAMYLCASSQGSGQLGNQPQHFGDGTRLSIL.

Turning to this clone: In the same sample, other DNA sequences code for this CDR3. The gene calls are TRBV6-5 and TRBJ1-5, with no clear D. V gave up 3 bases and J gave up 1 base, with 4 bases separating them. The germline V gene has CDR1 MNHEY and CDR2 SVGAGI. The CDR3 runs 13 residues. The CDR3 coding sequence is TGTGCCAGCAGTTATGACAGCAATCAGCCCCAGCATTTT. This sequence encodes CASSYDSNQPQHF.

The chain combines TRBV9 with TRBJ2-1; TRBD2 matches at 10 bases. The junction had 7 bases not matched to a gene; V was cut back by 5 bases and J by 5 bases. The CDR3 consists of 15 residues. In germline, CDR1 is SGDLS, CDR2 YYNGEE. CDR3 sequence: CASSVFSGGNNEQFF. For the CDR3, the DNA is TGTGCCAGCAGTGTGTTTAGCGGGGGGAACAATGAGCAGTTCTTC.

The V gene is TRBV19, the J gene TRBJ2-6; tentative D call: TRBD2 (5 bases). The V gene lost 7 bases and the J gene lost 1 base, with 14 bases spanning the gap. In germline, CDR1 is LNHDA, CDR2 SQIVND (reference sequence). The CDR3 consists of 16 residues. CDR3 residues: CASTPRSGSGANVLTF. As DNA, the CDR3 is TGTGCCAGTACCCCGAGGTCGGGGTCTGGGGCCAACGTCCTGACTTTC.

This sequence joins TRBV6-5 and TRBJ1-1; weak D call: TRBD1 (5 bases). This CDR3 is built from 15 residues. Germline-derived CDR1 and CDR2 are MNHEY and SVGAGI. V shed 5 bases and J shed 1 base, with 14 bases lying between them. The CDR3 nucleotides are TGTGCCAGCAGTCGAATGGGACTCCAGAACACTGAAGCTTTCTTT. The encoded protein is CASSRMGLQNTEAFF.

This clone was counted once. The V gene is TRBV27, the J gene TRBJ1-2; TRBD1 is a possible D gene (5 bases). V lost 0 bases and J lost 1, with 6 bases in between. CDR1 is MNHEY, CDR2 SMNVEV, per germline (reference sequence). The CDR3 sequence is 14 residues long. DNA for the CDR3: TGTGCCAGCAGTTTATCGGGGGATAACTATGGCTACACCTTC. Translating gives CASSLSGDNYGYTF.

The chain has TRBV6-1 and TRBJ1-1; no firm D call. The CDR3 runs to 13 residues. V gave up 2 bases and J gave up 5 bases, with 9 bases separating them. Germline V gene data show CDR1 as MNHNS and CDR2 as SASEGT. The CDR3 nucleotides read TGTGCCAGCAGTGAACCTGGCAGGACTGAAGCTTTCTTT. Translating it yields CASSEPGRTEAFF.

The chain uses TRBV30 and TRBJ2-1; 8 bases fit TRBD2. V trimming: 5 bases; J trimming: 14 bases; junction bases outside the gene matches: 5. Germline assignment: CDR1 GTSNPN and CDR2 SVGIG (reference sequence). The CDR3 consists of 10 residues. The CDR3 loop is CAWGTGGEFF. CDR3 bases: TGTGCCTGGGGGACGGGGGGGGAGTTCTTC.